The entry below describes one T cell receptor beta chain. Study processing details: Estimation of nucleated cell counts relied on the amplification of reference gene primers. Only in-frame clones appear in the TCRdb table, and some are missing; sequencing was by immunoSEQ multiplex PCR. The D gene and trimming were derived from the DNA, and the V and J assignments and clone size from that table. This sample has approximately 300,000 clones, with 85% to 95% found just once. The CDR3 has 16 amino acids. Germline CDR1 and CDR2: PRHDT and FYEKMQ (reference sequence). V shed 5 bases, J shed 7 bases, and the junction held 13 bases outside the gene matches. Those enrolled, adults aged about 18 to 95 years, came from fewer than 25 US areas. Cohort placement rested on clinical history that participants reported themselves. The sample belongs to a study of blood T cell repertoires in COVID-19. The overall study: Whether acute or convalescent, the COVID-19 samples came from the United States, Italy and Spain.

This sequence joins TRBV13 and TRBJ2-7, with TRBD1 identical over 11 bases. Sequencing was performed on PBMCs or T cells enriched from blood (not recorded which). The TCR sequence derives from a woman in her thirties who had been exposed to COVID-19. CDR3 sequence: CASSRVRGQGVREQYF. Written as DNA, the CDR3 is TGTGCCAGCAGCCGAGTACGGGGACAGGGGGTAAGGGAGCAGTACTTC.